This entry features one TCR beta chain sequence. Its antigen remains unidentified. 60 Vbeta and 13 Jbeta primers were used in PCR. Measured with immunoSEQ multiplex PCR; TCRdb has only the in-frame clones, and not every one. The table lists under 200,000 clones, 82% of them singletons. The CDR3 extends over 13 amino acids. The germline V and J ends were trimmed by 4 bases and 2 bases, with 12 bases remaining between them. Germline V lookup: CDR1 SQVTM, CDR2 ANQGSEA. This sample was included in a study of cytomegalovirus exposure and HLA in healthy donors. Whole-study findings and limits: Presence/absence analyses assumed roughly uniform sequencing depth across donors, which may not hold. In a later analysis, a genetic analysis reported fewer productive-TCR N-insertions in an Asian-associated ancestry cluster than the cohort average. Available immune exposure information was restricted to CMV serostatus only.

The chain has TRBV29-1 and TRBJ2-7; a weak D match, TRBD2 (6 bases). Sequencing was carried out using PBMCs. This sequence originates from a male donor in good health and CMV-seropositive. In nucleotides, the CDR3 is TGCAGCGTTGTTGATAGCGGTACCTACGAGCAGTACTTC. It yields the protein CSVVDSGTYEQYF.